This T cell receptor beta chain was recovered during a study of OX40 agonist ivuxolimab in advanced cancers. Context from the whole study: Ivuxolimab was an agonistic, fully human IgG2 monoclonal antibody directed against OX40 (CD134), a costimulatory receptor. Intravenous ivuxolimab was administered to patients every 2 weeks at six dose levels: 0.01, 0.1, 0.3, 1.5, 3 and 10 mg/kg. Of the roughly 52 dose-escalation patients, hepatocellular carcinoma was present in 19, melanoma in roughly 15, renal cell carcinoma in 9 and head and neck cancer in 9. In the dose-escalation cohort, nearly 85% of patients were male, and the mean age was roughly 56 years with a range of about 23 to 79. Patients were allowed to have had prior anti-PD-1, anti-PD-L1 or anti-CTLA-4 therapy, and around 40% of the dose-escalation patients had previously received checkpoint inhibitors. Partial responses occurred in three dose-escalation patients, of whom one had hepatocellular carcinoma and two had cutaneous melanoma. Peripheral TCRbeta sequencing aimed to test whether ivuxolimab altered TCR sequence diversity and caused clonal T-cell expansion. The paper covers the monotherapy dose-escalation part of the phase I ivuxolimab trial, which included N of about 50 patients. Study-wide findings and limitations: Antigen specificity was not determined for the clonally expanded peripheral T cells. In the 0.1-3.0 mg/kg groups, partial responders were among the patients with the lowest normalized peripheral clonal expansion, particularly in CD8+ T cells. Clonal expansion of both CD4+ and CD8+ blood T cells was observed from baseline to week 6 at doses 0.1 to 3.0 mg/kg. Low levels of normalized T-cell clonal expansion were also shown by some nonresponding patients. After ivuxolimab, CD8+ T cells had more expanded clones than CD4+ T cells on average.

Patients with autoimmune disease history or receiving systemic immunosuppression were excluded from the trial. In every dose cohort, peripheral blood was drawn for TCR sequencing at baseline, cycle 4 day 1, and cycle 7 day 1. Samples were obtained from an open-label, multicenter, first-in-human phase I dose-escalation trial of ivuxolimab. Adults with locally advanced or metastatic head and neck squamous cell, hepatocellular, melanoma or renal cell carcinoma were enrolled in the trial. Before TCR sequencing, CD4+ T cells and CD8+ T cells from peripheral blood were sorted into separate populations. Genomic DNA was isolated from the sorted cells so that the TCRbeta CDR3 region could be sequenced. The immunoSEQ Assay was used to sequence the TCRbeta CDR3 regions. Drawn from immuneACCESS, this table holds only the in-frame rearrangements with V and J called that TCRdb kept. Clones are partly lost; checked studies trace under half to an unresolved V gene and leave the rest unexplained. Across this sample there are fewer than 90,000 clones, with about 90% seen only once. Around 1.7% of the sample comes from the top ten.

A word on this clone: It lacks a known antigen. Per-base qualities were not stored, and no clone one base away is much larger.

This TCR derives from an adult with an advanced solid tumor such as melanoma, head and neck, liver or kidney cancer. Source: CD4+ or CD8+ T cells sorted from blood, taken in a trial of the OX40 agonist ivuxolimab.

CDR3 reads: CSVEDLDGAGYTF. The DNA sequence is given as TGCAGCGTTGAAGATCTGGATGGGGCGGGCTACACCTTC. This receptor chain uses TRBV29-1 and TRBJ1-2, with TRBD1 perhaps the D gene, on 5 matching bases. The CDR3, cysteine through phenylalanine, is 13 amino acids long. The retained sequence is limited to the CDR3, 39 bases, with the frame set at the first base. V loses 0 bases, J loses 8 bases, and the germline ends lie 13 bases apart. Reading the germline V gene gives CDR1 SQVTM and CDR2 ANQGSEA.